The 2 T cell receptor beta chains below come from one sample, sequenced in a study of CD4 T cells in relation to SARS-CoV-2 and coronaviruses. Clones were read by immunoSEQ multiplex PCR, and TCRdb kept only the in-frame ones, dropping some. The sample lists 20,000 to 25,000 clones; 76% were seen once. The antigens these receptors bind are not known. Before the COVID-19 pandemic, during about 2011-2019, CD4+ T cells were taken from unexposed donors. CD4+ T cells were isolated from the cells after less than 13 days of culture. Sequencing was done on a sample of CD4+ T cells from PBMCs, cultured in vitro. These receptor sequences come from a human donor in good health.

The rearrangement joins TRBV5-1 to TRBJ2-5, with TRBD1 as a possible D gene (6 bases). Germline loops: CDR1 SGHRS, CDR2 YFSETQ. Trimming removed 4 bases at V and 4 bases at J, with 17 bases between. The CDR3 consists of 15 residues. The DNA of the CDR3 is TGCGCCAGCAGCCCGGAAACAGGGCCCGGAGAGACCCAGTACTTC. It codes for CASSPETGPGETQYF.

In nucleotides, the CDR3 is TGTGCCAGTACCGGGACTAGCGTGTCAAATGAGCAGTTCTTC. Translation: CASTGTSVSNEQFF. J is TRBJ2-1 and V is TRBV19, with TRBD2 matching over 10 bases. The CDR3 loop spans 14 amino acids. Per the germline V gene, CDR1 is LNHDA and CDR2 is SQIVND (reference sequence). V gave up 7 bases and J gave up 7 bases; unmatched junction bases: 7.